The next 7 T cell receptor beta chains were all read from a single sample in a study of read filtering for tumor transcriptome and immune sequencing. This library used around 400 ng RNA and molecular barcoded adaptors spanning alpha/delta and beta/gamma chains. TCRdb re-called the reads with MiXCR, one entry per CDR3 protein. The table records approximately 24,000 distinct CDR3 sequences, approximately 23% of them present only once. What was sequenced was a population of CD138-negative cells sorted from bone marrow. Receptor source: a donor aged 40 or over with multiple myeloma.

About this clonotype: One junction end disagrees with the germline gene, perhaps due to a read error. The chain uses TRBV5-1 and TRBJ2-1, with 9 bases aligning to TRBD1. From germline, CDR1 is SGHRS and CDR2 YFSETQ. The CDR3 spans 15 residues. This CDR3 reads CASRRFDTGGNEQSF. CDR3 DNA sequence: TGCGCCAGCCGCCGCTTTGATACAGGGGGCAATGAGCAGTCCTTC.

This clonotype was found a few times. This chain uses TRBV14 with TRBJ1-2; D might be TRBD1 (5 bases). The CDR3 runs to 15 residues. V lost 1 base to trimming and J lost 5 bases, with 14 bases between them. Per germline, CDR1 SGHDN and CDR2 FVKESK. In DNA, the CDR3 is TGTGCCAGCAGCCAAGGCCCGGGACGGATATATGGCTACACCTTC. Amino acid sequence: CASSQGPGRIYGYTF. Based on the CDR3 plus reference TRBV14 and TRBJ1-2, the full variable domain is EAGVTQFPSHSVIEKGQTVTLRCDPISGHDNLYWYRRVMGKEIKFLLHFVKESKQDESGMPNNRFLAERTGGTYSTLKVQPAELEDSGVYFCASSQGPGRIYGYTFGSGTRLTVV.

Ten or more counts support this clonotype. A much more abundant neighbour one base away suggests this may be a read error. The J gene is TRBJ2-3, the V gene TRBV29-1; 11 positions match TRBD2. Germline trimming cut 5 bases from V and 0 bases from J; bases unmatched to any gene: 16. Germline V gene data show CDR1 as SQVTM and CDR2 as ANQGSEA. The CDR3 loop spans 19 amino acids. In nucleotides, the CDR3 is TGCAGCGTTTCCAGGCCTAGCGGGGGGCCCTCAACAAGCACAGATACGCAGTATTTT. Amino acid sequence: CSVSRPSGGPSTSTDTQYF.

This clonotype was recorded at least ten times. The chain joins TRBV6-5 to TRBJ2-2; TRBD1 or TRBD2 may be the D gene (5 bases each). The CDR3 length is 16 residues. In germline, CDR1 is MNHEY, CDR2 SVGAGI. V gave up 0 bases and J gave up 4 bases, with 12 bases separating them. The CDR3 loop reads CASSYSIIGGTGELFF. The CDR3 DNA reads TGTGCCAGCAGTTACTCGATAATTGGGGGCACCGGGGAGCTGTTTTTT.

In its sample, this clonotype was seen many times. V usage is TRBV6-5 and J usage is TRBJ2-3; no reliable D call. Per the germline V gene, CDR1 is MNHEY and CDR2 is SVGAGI. V lost 7 bases, J lost 1 base, and 18 bases lay in between. This CDR3 is 16 amino acids long. The CDR3 region is CASKRVVAGRTDTQYF. The CDR3 DNA sequence: TGTGCCAGCAAACGGGTAGTGGCAGGCCGCACAGATACGCAGTATTTT.

This clonotype was counted once. One junction end does not reproduce the germline sequence, and a read error may be involved. The V gene is TRBV12-3 or TRBV12-4, the J gene TRBJ2-3, with 11 bases aligning to TRBD2. CDR3 size: 15 residues. This CDR3 reads CGSSTSGGFTDTQYF. Here the CDR3 DNA reads TGTGGCAGCAGTACTAGCGGGGGCTTTACAGATACGCAGTATTTT.

A note on this clonotype: The final CDR3 position lacks the conserved phenylalanine or tryptophan, pointing to a likely read error. The rearrangement links TRBV25-1 to TRBJ1-2, with 8 bases aligning to TRBD1. Germline V CDR1 and CDR2: MGHDK, SYGVNS. CDR3 size: 13 residues. Trimming at V came to 4 bases and at J to 4 bases, leaving 2 bases not matched to a gene. CDR3 residues: CASSGTGSYGYTS. The CDR3 DNA is TGTGCCAGCAGTGGGACAGGGAGCTATGGCTACACCTCC.